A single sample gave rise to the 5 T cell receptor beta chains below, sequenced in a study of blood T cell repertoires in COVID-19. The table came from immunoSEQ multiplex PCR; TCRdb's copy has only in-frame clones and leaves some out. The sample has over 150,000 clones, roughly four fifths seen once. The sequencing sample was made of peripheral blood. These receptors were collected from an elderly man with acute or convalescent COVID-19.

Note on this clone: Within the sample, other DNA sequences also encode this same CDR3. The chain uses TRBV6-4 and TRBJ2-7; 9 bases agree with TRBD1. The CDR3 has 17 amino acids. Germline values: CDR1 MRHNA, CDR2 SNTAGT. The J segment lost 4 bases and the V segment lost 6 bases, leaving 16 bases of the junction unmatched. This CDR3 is CASRAGQGRVGGYEQYV. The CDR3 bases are TGTGCCAGCAGAGCGGGACAGGGAAGGGTCGGGGGTTACGAGCAGTACGTC.

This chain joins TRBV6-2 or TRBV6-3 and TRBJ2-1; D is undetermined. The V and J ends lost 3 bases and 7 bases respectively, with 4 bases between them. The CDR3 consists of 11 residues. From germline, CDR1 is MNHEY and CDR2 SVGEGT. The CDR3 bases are TGTGCCAGCAGTTATCAAAATGAGCAGTTCTTC. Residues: CASSYQNEQFF.

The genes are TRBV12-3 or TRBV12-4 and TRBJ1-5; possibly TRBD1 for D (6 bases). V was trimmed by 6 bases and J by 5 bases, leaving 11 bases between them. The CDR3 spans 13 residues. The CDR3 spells CASRTGSDQPQHF. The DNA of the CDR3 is TGTGCCAGCAGGACAGGCTCCGATCAGCCCCAGCATTTT.

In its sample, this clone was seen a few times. The DNA for the CDR3 is TGTGCCAGCACCACGGGACAGGGAGGGAACACCGGGGAGCTGTTTTTT. Translating gives CASTTGQGGNTGELFF. This rearrangement joins TRBV28 to TRBJ2-2; TRBD1 matches 9 bases. Trimming cost V 7 bases and J 1 base; bases outside gene matches: 7. CDR1 MDHEN and CDR2 SYDVKM come from the germline V gene. This CDR3 spans 16 amino acids.

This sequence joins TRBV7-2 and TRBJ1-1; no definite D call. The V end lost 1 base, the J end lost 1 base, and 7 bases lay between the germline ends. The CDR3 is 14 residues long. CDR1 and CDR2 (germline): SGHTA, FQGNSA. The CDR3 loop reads CASSLVSWNTEAFF. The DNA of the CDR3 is TGTGCCAGCAGCTTAGTATCGTGGAACACTGAAGCTTTCTTT.